The T cell receptor beta chain under discussion was sequenced for a study of cytomegalovirus exposure and HLA in healthy donors. General study findings and limits: Fewer than 20,000 TCR beta sequences were associated with HLA alleles at 0.05 false discovery rate in a later analysis. An analysis done earlier found most TCR beta V segments productive about 90% or about 30% of the time.

With 60 Vbeta and 13 Jbeta primers, the PCR was carried out. Sequencing used immunoSEQ multiplex PCR; TCRdb keeps in-frame clones, though not all of them. This sample has over 70,000 clones; roughly 70% occur once, and the top ten carry around 2.3%. Regarding this clone: The antigen remains unidentified.

The specimen sequenced was PBMCs. The sequence was collected from a man under 40 in good health and CMV-seronegative.

The CDR3 reads CASSQDRGSNYEQYF. In DNA form, the CDR3 reads TGCGCCAGCAGCCAAGATAGGGGCAGTAACTACGAGCAGTACTTC. V gene TRBV4-3 combines with J gene TRBJ2-5; D possibly corresponds to TRBD1 (5 bases). The J call may be faulty, since TRBJ2-7 better matches the DNA end. This CDR3 spans 15 amino acids. Germline lookup yields CDR1 LGHNA and CDR2 YSLEER.